The 13 T cell receptor beta chains presented below share a single source sample, sequenced in a study of tumor-infiltrating lymphocytes in primary liver carcinoma. TCR beta cDNA was made from 400 to 500 ng total RNA with a constant-region primer. Libraries of TCR beta came from three nested multiplex PCR rounds with slightly modified ARM-PCR. For around 11 cycles apiece, the opening two PCR rounds ran with TRBV1-TRBV30 forward primers and a C-beta reverse primer. TCRdb re-derived calls from the multiplex PCR reads in MiXCR, one entry per CDR3 protein. This table holds some 320,000 distinct CDR3 sequences, about 62% found once. The study extracted blood RNA from unsorted whole blood and also extracted germline DNA. The sequenced sample was peripheral blood. These receptors originate from a man aged 35-49 years with primary liver carcinoma and hepatitis B virus infection.

Concerning this clonotype: One base away lies a much larger clone, so this may be a sequencing read error. The chain carries TRBV4-2 and TRBJ2-7, with D possibly being TRBD2 (5 bases). Germline CDR1 is LGHNA and CDR2 is YNFKEQ. This CDR3 contains 14 residues. CDR3 loop: CASSLEGKLYKQYF. CDR3 nucleotides: TGTGCCAGCAGCCTCGAGGGTAAACTCTACAAGCAGTACTTC.

This clonotype was counted only a few times. The junction differs from germline at one of its ends, possibly a read error. V usage is TRBV12-3 or TRBV12-4 and J usage is TRBJ2-3, with D maybe TRBD1 (5 bases). The CDR3 spans 16 residues. This chain's CDR3 is CASMSGHTPSTDTQYF. In DNA, the CDR3 is TGTGCCAGCATGTCAGGACACACGCCAAGCACAGATACACAGTATTTT.

The chain links TRBV6-5 to TRBJ2-7; D is perhaps TRBD2 (6 bases). This CDR3 is built from 13 residues. V dropped 5 bases and J dropped 7 bases, with 15 bases sitting between them. CDR1 is MNHEY and CDR2 is SVGAGI in the germline V gene. As DNA, the CDR3 is TGTGCCAGCAGTACCGGGACTCTTATGGAGCAGTACTTC. The encoded protein is CASSTGTLMEQYF.

This clonotype was seen a handful of times. This chain connects TRBV24-1 to TRBJ1-5; the match to TRBD1 covers 7 bases. The junction had 9 bases not matched to a gene; V was cut back by 6 bases and J by 5 bases. CDR1 and CDR2 (germline): KGHDR, SFDVKD. The CDR3 extends over 15 amino acids. The CDR3 here is CATSSARGSDQPQHF. CDR3 DNA: TGTGCCACCAGTTCGGCCAGGGGGTCGGATCAGCCCCAGCATTTT.

The genes are TRBV6-5 and TRBJ1-1, with D possibly TRBD1 on 5 matching bases. V lost 5 bases and J 4 bases, leaving 20 bases between the germline ends. Germline CDR1 MNHEY, CDR2 SVGAGI. The CDR3 contains 16 residues. In DNA, the CDR3 is TGTGCCAGCAGTGTAGGGACTGTCGTCGGTGGCACTGAAGCTTTCTTT. Protein sequence: CASSVGTVVGGTEAFF.

This clonotype was picked up many times. The gene calls are TRBV5-6 and TRBJ1-2; 7 bases agree with TRBD1. CDR3 length: 13 residues. CDR1 is SGHDT, CDR2 YYEEEE, per germline. The J segment lost 5 bases and the V segment lost 7 bases, leaving 8 bases of the junction unmatched. The CDR3 nucleotides read TGTGCCAGCGAGGGGGCGCGAGAATATGGCTACACCTTC. The encoded protein is CASEGAREYGYTF.

The rearrangement joins TRBV2 to TRBJ2-3; 10 bases are a match to TRBD1. The CDR3 length is 15 residues. Germline trimming cut 0 bases from V and 5 bases from J; bases unmatched to any gene: 2. Germline CDR1 is SNHLY and CDR2 is FYNNEI. CDR3 sequence: CASSEATGGRDTQYF. The CDR3 nucleotides read TGTGCCAGCAGTGAAGCGACAGGGGGCCGAGATACGCAGTATTTT.

About this clonotype itself: A much larger clone lies a single base off, so this may be a read error. The chain's CDR3 is CSVVRALDERFF. The CDR3, as DNA: TGCAGCGTTGTTAGAGCTTTGGATGAGCGGTTCTTC. The rearrangement joins TRBV29-1 to TRBJ2-1; D uncertain. Germline-derived CDR1 and CDR2 are SQVTM and ANQGSEA. The CDR3 is made up of 12 amino acids.

About this clonotype itself: Compared with germline, one end of the junction differs, possibly owing to a read error. The V gene is TRBV5-5, the J gene TRBJ2-2; maybe TRBD2 (5 bases). This CDR3 spans 17 amino acids. Germline V lookup: CDR1 SGHKS, CDR2 YYEKEE (reference sequence). The CDR3 region has the DNA TGTGCCAGCAGCCATTCTAGCCGCATAACGAACACCCGGGAACTGTTTTTT. It translates to CASSHSSRITNTRELFF. Looking up the rest from reference TRBV5-5 and TRBJ2-2 gives the full variable domain: DAGVTQSPTHLIKTRGQQVTLRCSPISGHKSVSWYQQVLGQGPQFIFQYYEKEERGRGNFPDRFSARQFPNYSSELNVNALLLGDSALYLCASSHSSRITNTRELFFGEGSRLTVL.

A word on this clonotype: An end of the junction does not agree with germline; a read error may underlie this. The chain uses TRBV6-5 and TRBJ2-3; 9 bases match TRBD2. CDR1 and CDR2 (germline): MNHEY, SVGAGI. The CDR3 covers 17 residues. Here the CDR3 DNA reads TGTGTCAGCAGTCCCGACCCCTTAGCGGGAGATGGAGATACGCAGTATTTT. It yields the protein CVSSPDPLAGDGDTQYF.

With respect to this clonotype: A much bigger clone sits one base away, suggesting this may be a read error. V and J are TRBV10-1 and TRBJ2-5, with D unclear. Germline values: CDR1 WNHNN, CDR2 SYGVQD (reference sequence). Trimming shortened V by 8 bases and J by 7 bases, and 14 bases separated the two germline ends. There are 12 residues in the CDR3. The CDR3 protein is CASGDEKGTQYF. The CDR3 region has the DNA TGCGCCAGCGGGGATGAAAAAGGGACCCAGTACTTC.

The V call is TRBV7-2, the J call TRBJ2-2; 9 bases match TRBD2. The V and J ends lost 5 bases and 5 bases, in that order; junction bases with no gene match: 9. The CDR3 totals 16 residues. CDR1 and CDR2 from the germline V gene are SGHTA and FQGNSA. The CDR3 DNA reads as TGTGCCAGCAGCGCCAGACTAGCGGATAAAACCGGGGAGCTGTTTTTT. This translates into CASSARLADKTGELFF.

The CDR3 DNA reads TGCAGCGTCGTAAGGGGCCTCGGCATATTTGAAAAACTGTTTTTT. Protein sequence: CSVVRGLGIFEKLFF. J is TRBJ1-4 and V is TRBV29-1, with D maybe TRBD1 (5 bases). In germline, CDR1 is SQVTM, CDR2 ANQGSEA. V lost 6 bases and J lost 7, with 21 bases in between. This CDR3 is 15 amino acids long.